Presented here are 3 T cell receptor beta chains from one specimen sequenced in a study of PD-1 blockade in classical Hodgkin lymphoma. Every patient was affected by relapse after autologous stem cell transplantation, while exposure to brentuximab vedotin was not uniform. Clones were read by immunoSEQ multiplex PCR, and TCRdb kept only the in-frame ones, dropping some. The sample consists of some 150,000 clones, 78% of them appearing once. The sequencing here drew on peripheral blood mononuclear cells (PBMCs), taken before the second cycle of nivolumab. These receptor sequences come from a human donor with classical Hodgkin lymphoma.

This clone came up once. The chain uses TRBV4-1 and TRBJ2-7, with 11 bases matching TRBD2. This CDR3 is built from 15 residues. Germline V gene data show CDR1 as MGHRA and CDR2 as YSYEKL. V dropped 1 base and J dropped 3; count of bases not matched to a gene: 2. Here the CDR3 reads CASSQGLAGLYEQYF. In DNA, the CDR3 is TGCGCCAGCAGCCAAGGACTAGCGGGACTCTACGAGCAGTACTTC.

The V gene is TRBV25-1, the J gene TRBJ2-4, with 8 nucleotides matching TRBD1. CDR1 MGHDK and CDR2 SYGVNS come from the germline V gene. The CDR3 runs 15 residues. V gave up 3 bases and J gave up 11 bases; unmatched junction bases: 12. CDR3 DNA: TGTGCCAGCAGTGACGCCGGGACAGGTGAAGAAGTTCAGTACTTC. Its translation: CASSDAGTGEEVQYF.

The V gene is TRBV6-5, the J gene TRBJ1-2; 9 bases align to TRBD1. There are 13 residues in the CDR3. The V gene's germline CDR1 is MNHEY and CDR2 SVGAGI. The V segment lost 7 bases and the J segment 5 bases; nucleotides outside the gene matches: 5. The CDR3 loop reads CASIPGQGYGYTF. CDR3 bases: TGTGCCAGCATTCCGGGACAGGGTTATGGCTACACCTTC.